This entry features one TCR beta chain sequence. No antigen is known for it. These data originate in a study of yellow fever vaccine responses in identical twins. Study results and caveats: Twins' T cell vaccine responses reportedly looked partly convergent, partly personalized.

Using its own MiXCR run on the RT-PCR reads, TCRdb lists one record per CDR3 protein. The repertoire holds under 7,500 distinct CDR3 sequences, with roughly 84% as singletons. Germline V gives CDR1 ENHRY, CDR2 SYGVKD. This CDR3 region has 13 residues. V lost 3 bases, J lost 5 bases, and 8 bases lay in between. The source of this sequence is a woman under 30 who received the yellow fever vaccine. The source material was T cells from blood (PBMCs), unsorted or a sorted subset (not recorded which), sampled before or after yellow fever vaccination (not recorded which). This chain connects TRBV10-3 to TRBJ2-1; D not resolved. The chain's CDR3 is CAISERYHNEQFF. The CDR3 DNA reads TGTGCCATCAGTGAAAGGTATCACAATGAGCAGTTCTTC.